This TCR beta chain was profiled in a study of T cells after somatic rescue of genetic block. The table came from immunoSEQ multiplex PCR; TCRdb's copy has only in-frame clones and leaves some out. This table has tens of thousands of clones, approximately 90% appearing once. CDR1 is MDHEN and CDR2 is SYDVKM in the germline V gene. The CDR3 length is 15 residues. V dropped 2 bases and J dropped 1 base, with 11 bases sitting between them. Sequenced material: peripheral blood mononuclear cells (PBMCs). The chain is built from TRBV28 and TRBJ2-5; D remains ambiguous. The clonotype originates from a middle-aged man. The CDR3 is CASSLRIPTQETQYF. The CDR3 DNA reads as TGTGCCAGCAGTTTAAGGATTCCCACCCAAGAGACCCAGTACTTC.